A selection of T cell receptor beta chains follows, all from one sample in a study of neoadjuvant anti-PD-1 for oral cavity cancer. Assay used: immunoSEQ multiplex PCR; TCRdb lists only in-frame clones, some missing. The table has over 65,000 clones, around 83% seen once. The sample was PBMCs, taken after nivolumab (anti-PD-1) treatment. The source is a person between 40 and 85 years old with oral cavity squamous cell carcinoma. Each CDR3 is given without its conserved first and last residue.

TRBJ2-2 | TRBV9 | ASSSVGGSNTGELF
TRBJ1-2 | TRBV10-3 | AISEGGDYGYT
TRBJ2-1 | TRBV7-3 | ASSFSGSSGYDEQF
TRBJ1-5 | TRBV16 | ASSLRDPRGNQPQH
TRBJ2-3 | TRBV27 | ASSLLAHRGTDTQY
TRBJ2-7 | TRBV9 | ASSPYRGSYEQY
TRBJ1-5 | TRBV4-1 | ASSQGDSDNQPQH
TRBJ1-5 | TRBV9 | ASAGRGRPYSNQPQH
TRBJ2-3 | TRBV5-1 | ASSLSGGGWSTDTQY
TRBJ1-2 | TRBV4-1 | ASSQEALGYGYT
TRBJ1-1 | TRBV5-1 | ASSLFIAEAF
TRBJ2-5 | TRBV28 | ASSLLGLAGETQY
TRBJ1-1 | TRBV10-3 | AISGSGVATEAF
TRBJ2-7 | TRBV27 | ASSLFRGEQY
TRBJ2-1 | TRBV28 | ASSFRFDEQF
TRBJ2-7 | TRBV14 | ASSQGALLDRGTEQY
TRBJ2-1 | TRBV10-3 | AIRKGGREANEQF
TRBJ2-2 | TRBV7-2 | ASLAFGLGGELF
TRBJ2-7 | TRBV9 | ASSPGPNSYEQY
TRBJ2-6 | TRBV5-4 | ASSLFQGLSSGANVLT
TRBJ1-2 | TRBV6-5 | ASSYGDTRGGYT
TRBJ2-2 | TRBV7-2 | ASSPRQTGELF
TRBJ2-1 | TRBV7-7 | ASSLDQYNEQF
TRBJ1-2 | TRBV4-2 | ASSLTPQGADGYT
TRBJ1-3 | TRBV9 | ASSVESGLSGNTIY
TRBJ2-1 | TRBV6-1 | ASGGLALHNEQF
TRBJ1-2 | TRBV10-2 | ASSDPAGNYGYT
TRBJ2-2 | TRBV7-9 | ASSSMSGTANSGELF
TRBJ1-5 | TRBV15 | ATSRVVGLAGNQPQH
TRBJ2-7 | TRBV7-8 | ASRSGAGGSAYEQY
TRBJ1-2 | TRBV11-2 | ASSTGSEVYGYT
TRBJ1-2 | TRBV20-1 | SPGTAYGYT
TRBJ2-7 | TRBV19 | ASSPQQGSYEQY
TRBJ2-3 | TRBV2 | ASSYSGGTFTDTQY
TRBJ2-7 | TRBV19 | ASSSTSGSRYEQY
TRBJ2-1 | TRBV5-6 | ASSFGLADYNEQF
TRBJ1-3 | TRBV19 | ASSQDSRPPGNTIY
TRBJ1-1 | TRBV6-6 | ASSPSGTGNTEAF
TRBJ2-3 | TRBV5-5 | ASDWISPGGLYTQY
TRBJ1-1 | TRBV30 | AGKPGTGGWTEAF
TRBJ1-1 | TRBV19 | ASSGMGGNTEAF
TRBJ1-3 | TRBV4-1 | ASSQDLQGLNTIY
TRBJ2-5 | TRBV4-2 | ASSLAGAVETQY
TRBJ2-7 | TRBV4-1 | ASSQEGTSGRDEQY
TRBJ1-4 | TRBV28 | ASRPAGPSEKLF
TRBJ1-5 | TRBV19 | ASSIDAGALGPQH
TRBJ2-3 | TRBV30 | AWSVSWQGTDTQY
TRBJ2-1 | TRBV5-1 | ASRDSYNEQF
TRBJ2-5 | TRBV15 | ATSRDQAETQY
TRBJ1-5 | TRBV27 | ASSFDGGNQPQH
TRBJ1-5 | TRBV19 | ASSPRGGQGTHQPQH
TRBJ2-1 | TRBV6-4 | ASSEELGLGNKF
TRBJ2-3 | TRBV6-5 | ASSRDTSTDTQY